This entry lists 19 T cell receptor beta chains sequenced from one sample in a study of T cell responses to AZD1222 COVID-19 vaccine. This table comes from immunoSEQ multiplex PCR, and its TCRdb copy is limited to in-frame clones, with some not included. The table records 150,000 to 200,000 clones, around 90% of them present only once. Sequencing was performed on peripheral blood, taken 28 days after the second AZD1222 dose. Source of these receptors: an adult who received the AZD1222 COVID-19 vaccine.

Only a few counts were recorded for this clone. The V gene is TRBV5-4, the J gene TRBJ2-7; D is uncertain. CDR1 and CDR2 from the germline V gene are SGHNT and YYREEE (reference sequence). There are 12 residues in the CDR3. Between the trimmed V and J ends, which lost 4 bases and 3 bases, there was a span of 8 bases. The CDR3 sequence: CASSVLGYEQYF. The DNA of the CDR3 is TGTGCCAGCAGCGTTCTAGGCTACGAGCAGTACTTC.

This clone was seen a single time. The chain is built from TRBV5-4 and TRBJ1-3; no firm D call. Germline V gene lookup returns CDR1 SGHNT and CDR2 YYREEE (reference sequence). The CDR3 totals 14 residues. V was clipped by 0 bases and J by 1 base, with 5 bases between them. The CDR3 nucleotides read TGTGCCAGCAGCTTGGGACATTCTGGAAACACCATATATTTT. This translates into CASSLGHSGNTIYF.

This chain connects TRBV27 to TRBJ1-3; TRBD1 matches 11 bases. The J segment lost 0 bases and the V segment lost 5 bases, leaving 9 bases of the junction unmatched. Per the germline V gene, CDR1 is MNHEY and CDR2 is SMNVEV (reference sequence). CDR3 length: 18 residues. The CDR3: CASSGDRGAQSSGNTIYF. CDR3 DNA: TGTGCCAGCAGTGGGGACAGGGGGGCACAAAGCTCTGGAAACACCATATATTTT.

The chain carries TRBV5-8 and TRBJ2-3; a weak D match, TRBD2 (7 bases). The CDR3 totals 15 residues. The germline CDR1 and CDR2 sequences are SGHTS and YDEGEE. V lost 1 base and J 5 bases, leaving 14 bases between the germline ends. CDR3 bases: TGTGCCAGCAGCTTGTCCGGGGGGCCAGAAGATACGCAGTATTTT. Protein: CASSLSGGPEDTQYF. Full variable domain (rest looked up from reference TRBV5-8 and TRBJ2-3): EAGVTQSPTHLIKTRGQQATLRCSPISGHTSVYWYQQALGLGLQFLLWYDEGEERNRGNFPPRFSGRQFPNYSSELNVNALELEDSALYLCASSLSGGPEDTQYFGPGTRLTVL.

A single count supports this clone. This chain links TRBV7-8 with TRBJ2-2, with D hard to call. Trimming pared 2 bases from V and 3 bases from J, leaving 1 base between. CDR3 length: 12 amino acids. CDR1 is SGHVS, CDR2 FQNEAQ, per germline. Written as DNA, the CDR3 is TGTGCCAGCAGCTTATACACCGGGGAGCTGTTTTTT. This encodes CASSLYTGELFF.

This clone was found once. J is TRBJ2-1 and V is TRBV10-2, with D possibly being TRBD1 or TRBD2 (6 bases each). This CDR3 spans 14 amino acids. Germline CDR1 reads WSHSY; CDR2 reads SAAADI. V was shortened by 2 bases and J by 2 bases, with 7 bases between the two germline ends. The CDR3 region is CASSERGAYNEQFF. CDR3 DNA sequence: TGCGCCAGCAGTGAGAGGGGGGCCTACAATGAGCAGTTCTTC.

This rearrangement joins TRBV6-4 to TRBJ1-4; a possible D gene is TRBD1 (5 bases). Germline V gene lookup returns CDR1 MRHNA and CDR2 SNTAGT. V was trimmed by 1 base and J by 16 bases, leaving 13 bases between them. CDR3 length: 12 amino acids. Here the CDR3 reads CASSDFSRAEFF. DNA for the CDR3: TGTGCCAGCAGTGACTTCAGCAGGGCGGAGTTTTTT.

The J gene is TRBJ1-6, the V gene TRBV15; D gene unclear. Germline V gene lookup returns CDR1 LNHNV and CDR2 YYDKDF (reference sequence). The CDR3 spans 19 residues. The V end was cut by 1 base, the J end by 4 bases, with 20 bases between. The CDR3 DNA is TGTGCCACCAGCAGAGTGCGGCGGACCCCGGTCGATTATAATTCACCCCTCCACTTT. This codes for CATSRVRRTPVDYNSPLHF. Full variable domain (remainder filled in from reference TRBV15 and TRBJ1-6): DAMVIQNPRYQVTQFGKPVTLSCSQTLNHNVMYWYQQKSSQAPKLLFHYYDKDFNNEADTPDNFQSRRPNTSFCFLDIRSPGLGDTAMYLCATSRVRRTPVDYNSPLHFGNGTRLTVT.

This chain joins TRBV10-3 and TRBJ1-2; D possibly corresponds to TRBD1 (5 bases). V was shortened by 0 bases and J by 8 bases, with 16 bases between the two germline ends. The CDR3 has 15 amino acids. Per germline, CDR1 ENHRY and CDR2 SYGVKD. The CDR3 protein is CAISESEAGLWGYTF. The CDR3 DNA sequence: TGTGCCATCAGTGAGTCAGAGGCAGGGCTTTGGGGCTACACCTTC.

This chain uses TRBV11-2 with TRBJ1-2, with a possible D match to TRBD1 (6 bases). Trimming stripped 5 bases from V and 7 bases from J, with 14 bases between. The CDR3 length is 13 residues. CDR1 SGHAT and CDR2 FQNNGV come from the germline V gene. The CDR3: CASSPSGAGGYTF. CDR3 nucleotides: TGTGCCAGCAGCCCTTCGGGGGCGGGTGGCTACACCTTC.

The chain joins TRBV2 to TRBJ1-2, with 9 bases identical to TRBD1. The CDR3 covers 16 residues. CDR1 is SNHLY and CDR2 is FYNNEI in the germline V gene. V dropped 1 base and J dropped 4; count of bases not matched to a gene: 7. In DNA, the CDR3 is TGTGCCAGCAGTGAAGGGGGGACAGGGAACTTCTATGGCTACACCTTC. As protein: CASSEGGTGNFYGYTF.

The CDR3: CAWSATGTTDSYEQYF. CDR3 nucleotide sequence: TGTGCCTGGAGTGCAACCGGGACTACCGACTCCTACGAGCAGTACTTC. This chain connects TRBV30 to TRBJ2-7; 7 bases map to TRBD2. The V gene end was trimmed by 1 base and the J gene end by 0 bases; junction bases not matched to a gene: 9. This CDR3 region has 16 residues. The germline gives CDR1 GTSNPN, CDR2 SVGIG (reference sequence).

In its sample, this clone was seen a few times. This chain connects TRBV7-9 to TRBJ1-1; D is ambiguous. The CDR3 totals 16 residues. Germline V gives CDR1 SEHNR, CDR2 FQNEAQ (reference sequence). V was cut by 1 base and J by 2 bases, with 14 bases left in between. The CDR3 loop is CASSLDLYSLNTEAFF. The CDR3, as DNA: TGTGCCAGCAGCTTAGATCTGTACAGTCTAAACACTGAAGCTTTCTTT. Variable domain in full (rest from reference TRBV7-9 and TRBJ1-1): DTGVSQNPRHKITKRGQNVTFRCDPISEHNRLYWYRQTLGQGPEFLTYFQNEAQLEKSRLLSDRFSAERPKGSFSTLEIQRTEQGDSAMYLCASSLDLYSLNTEAFFGQGTRLTVV.

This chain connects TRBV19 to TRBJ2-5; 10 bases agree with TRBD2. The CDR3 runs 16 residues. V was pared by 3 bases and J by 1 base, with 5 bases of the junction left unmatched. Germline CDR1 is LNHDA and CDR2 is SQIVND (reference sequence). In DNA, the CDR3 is TGTGCCAGTAGTATTCAGCGGGGGGGACTCCAAGAGACCCAGTACTTC. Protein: CASSIQRGGLQETQYF.

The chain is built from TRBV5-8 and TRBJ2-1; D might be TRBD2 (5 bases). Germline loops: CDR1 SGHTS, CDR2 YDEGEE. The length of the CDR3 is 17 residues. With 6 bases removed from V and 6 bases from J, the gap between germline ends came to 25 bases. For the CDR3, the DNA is TGTGCCAGCACCCCAGAGGGAGCCCCCTTTTACTTCAATGAGCAGTTCTTC. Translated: CASTPEGAPFYFNEQFF.

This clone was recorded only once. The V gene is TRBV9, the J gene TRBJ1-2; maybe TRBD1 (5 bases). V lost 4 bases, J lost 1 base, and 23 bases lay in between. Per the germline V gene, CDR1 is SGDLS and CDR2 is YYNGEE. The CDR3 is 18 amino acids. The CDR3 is CASSPRGTGLSLNYGYTF. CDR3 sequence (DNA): TGTGCCAGCAGCCCCCGCGGGACGGGCCTCAGTCTTAACTATGGCTACACCTTC.

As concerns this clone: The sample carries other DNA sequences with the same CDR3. The CDR3 sequence: CASSVEGRGNTIYF. The CDR3 DNA reads TGTGCCAGCAGCGTGGAGGGTAGGGGAAACACCATATATTTT. The chain uses TRBV9 and TRBJ1-3, with D unresolved. Trimming took 2 bases from V and 4 from J, leaving 10 bases between them. The CDR3 spans 14 residues. CDR1 SGDLS and CDR2 YYNGEE come from the germline V gene. The variable domain in full, with the rest retrieved from reference TRBV9 and TRBJ1-3, is DSGVTQTPKHLITATGQRVTLRCSPRSGDLSVYWYQQSLDQGLQFLIQYYNGEERAKGNILERFSAQQFPDLHSELNLSSLELGDSALYFCASSVEGRGNTIYFGEGSWLTVV.

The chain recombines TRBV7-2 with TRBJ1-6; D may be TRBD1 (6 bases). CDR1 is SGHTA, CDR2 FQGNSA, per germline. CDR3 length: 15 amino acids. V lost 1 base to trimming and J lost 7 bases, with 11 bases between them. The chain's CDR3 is CASSLGGAGNSPLHF. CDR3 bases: TGTGCCAGCAGCTTAGGGGGGGCCGGGAATTCACCCCTCCACTTT.

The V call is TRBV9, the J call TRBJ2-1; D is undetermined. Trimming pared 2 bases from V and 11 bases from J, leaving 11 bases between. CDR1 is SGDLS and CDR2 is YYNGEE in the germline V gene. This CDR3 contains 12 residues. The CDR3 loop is CASSVSETQQFF. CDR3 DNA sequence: TGTGCCAGCAGCGTTTCTGAGACTCAGCAGTTCTTC.